The next 27 T cell receptor beta chains were all read from a single sample in a study of cytomegalovirus exposure and HLA in healthy donors. The assay was immunoSEQ multiplex PCR, and TCRdb's table has in-frame clones only and misses some. The sample comprises 200,000 to 250,000 clones, 80% to 85% of which are singletons, and about 14% rests with the top ten. Sequenced material: PBMCs. These receptors were obtained from a young woman in good health and CMV-seropositive.

This clone was recorded a few times. The chain combines TRBV28 with TRBJ2-6; perhaps TRBD2 as D (5 bases). Per the germline V gene, CDR1 is MDHEN and CDR2 is SYDVKM. V lost 6 bases and J 1 base, leaving 10 bases between the germline ends. This CDR3 is built from 15 residues. The DNA for the CDR3 is TGTGCCAGCAGATATCGGGGTTCTGGGGCCAACGTCCTGACTTTC. Amino acid sequence: CASRYRGSGANVLTF.

J is TRBJ2-7 and V is TRBV7-8; possibly TRBD2 for D (6 bases). V lost 4 bases and J 3 bases, leaving 10 bases between the germline ends. The CDR3 consists of 13 residues. Germline V gene lookup returns CDR1 SGHVS and CDR2 FQNEAQ. CDR3 sequence: CASSSSGSYEQYF. The CDR3 nucleotides are TGTGCCAGCAGCTCATCCGGGAGCTACGAGCAGTACTTC.

The chain uses TRBV13 and TRBJ1-2, with D tentatively TRBD1 (6 bases). Deletions cut 7 bases from V and 4 bases from J, with 22 bases between. Germline loops: CDR1 PRHDT, CDR2 FYEKMQ (reference sequence). This CDR3 is built from 16 residues. The CDR3, as DNA: TGTGCCAGCACCGAGGGGGGAAGCAGGGTACCCTATGGCTACACCTTC. Its protein is CASTEGGSRVPYGYTF.

The rearrangement uses TRBV7-2 and TRBJ2-7, with 8 bases matching TRBD2. Germline V CDR1 and CDR2: SGHTA, FQGNSA. CDR3 length: 15 residues. Trimming removed 1 base from V and 4 bases from J; junction bases left unmatched: 6. The CDR3: CASSLGGTSWYEQYF. The CDR3 region has the DNA TGTGCCAGCAGCTTAGGTGGGACTAGTTGGTACGAGCAGTACTTC.

Only one count was recorded for this clone. The chain joins TRBV28 to TRBJ1-2, with D perhaps TRBD1 (5 bases). In germline, CDR1 is MDHEN, CDR2 SYDVKM. The CDR3 has 12 amino acids. Trimming stripped 6 bases from V and 4 bases from J, with 9 bases between. The CDR3 here is CASSLDTYGYTF. Here the CDR3 DNA reads TGTGCCAGCAGCCTGGACACCTATGGCTACACCTTC.

The chain combines TRBV7-2 with TRBJ1-2, with D possibly matching TRBD1 (6 bases). Germline V gene data show CDR1 as SGHTA and CDR2 as FQGNSA. The CDR3 sequence is 16 residues long. V was trimmed by 2 bases and J by 0 bases, leaving 13 bases between them. The CDR3 region is CASSLTSSGANYGYTF. The CDR3 coding sequence is TGTGCCAGCAGCTTAACTTCGTCAGGGGCTAACTATGGCTACACCTTC.

This clone was found once. The chain joins TRBV30 to TRBJ2-2; D unclear. V was clipped by 1 base and J by 4 bases, with 16 bases between them. The CDR3 spans 16 residues. Germline V gene lookup returns CDR1 GTSNPN and CDR2 SVGIG (reference sequence). CDR3 protein: CAWSEPGRPVTGELFF. The CDR3 DNA sequence: TGTGCCTGGAGTGAACCTGGCCGACCCGTCACCGGGGAGCTGTTTTTT.

The chain carries TRBV30 and TRBJ2-2; 7 bases map to TRBD2. This CDR3 has 15 amino acids. After removal of 3 bases from V and 2 bases from J, the junction contained 6 bases not matched to a gene. Germline loops: CDR1 GTSNPN, CDR2 SVGIG (reference sequence). The CDR3 loop reads CAWREAGLNTGELFF. CDR3 sequence (DNA): TGTGCCTGGAGGGAAGCGGGACTCAACACCGGGGAGCTGTTTTTT.

The chain is built from TRBV29-1 and TRBJ1-1; no clear D gene. Germline V gives CDR1 SQVTM, CDR2 ANQGSEA. V was clipped by 8 bases and J by 6 bases, with 19 bases between them. CDR3 length: 13 amino acids. The CDR3 sequence: CSSSLAESAEAFF. The CDR3 DNA sequence: TGCAGCTCGTCCCTAGCTGAAAGCGCTGAAGCTTTCTTT. The whole variable domain, remainder taken from reference TRBV29-1 and TRBJ1-1, is SAVISQKPSRDICQRGTSLTIQCQVDSQVTMMFWYRQQPGQSLTLIATANQGSEATYESGFVIDKFPISRPNLTFSTLTVSNMSPEDSSIYLCSSSLAESAEAFFGQGTRLTVV.

Notes on this clone: At one end, the junction sequence differs from germline, possibly due to a read error. V and J are TRBV27 and TRBJ1-1; 9 nucleotides match TRBD1. CDR1 and CDR2 (germline): MNHEY, SMNVEV (reference sequence). This CDR3 has 15 residues. CDR3 residues: CASSGTGFLNAEAFF. Written as DNA, the CDR3 is TGTGCCAGCAGTGGGACAGGGTTTTTGAACGCTGAAGCTTTCTTT.

J is TRBJ2-7 and V is TRBV7-3; possible D gene TRBD2, 5 bases. CDR1 SGHTA and CDR2 FQGTGA come from the germline V gene. This CDR3 contains 17 residues. V lost 5 bases to trimming and J lost 3 bases, with 23 bases between them. The CDR3 loop is CASSLRKDDYLNYEQYF. The DNA for the CDR3 is TGTGCCAGCAGCCTAAGAAAAGATGACTACTTAAACTACGAGCAGTACTTC. Using reference TRBV7-3 and TRBJ2-7 for the parts outside the CDR3, the full variable domain is GAGVSQTPSNKVTEKGKYVELRCDPISGHTALYWYRQSLGQGPEFLIYFQGTGAADDSGLPNDRFFAVRPEGSVSTLKIQRTERGDSAVYLCASSLRKDDYLNYEQYFGPGTRLTVT.

The chain uses TRBV2 and TRBJ1-5, with a weak D call TRBD1 (5 bases). Per germline, CDR1 SNHLY and CDR2 FYNNEI. The CDR3 spans 15 residues. V was pared by 3 bases and J by 1 base, with 10 bases between. DNA for the CDR3: TGTGCCAGCAGTGAGGGGACCGGAAGCAATCAGCCCCAGCATTTT. It translates to CASSEGTGSNQPQHF. Supplemented by reference TRBV2 and TRBJ1-5, the full variable domain reads EPEVTQTPSHQVTQMGQEVILRCVPISNHLYFYWYRQILGQKVEFLVSFYNNEISEKSEIFDDQFSVERPDGSNFTLKIRSTKLEDSAMYFCASSEGTGSNQPQHFGDGTRLSIL.

The chain uses TRBV2 and TRBJ2-1; 9 bases map to TRBD2. The CDR3 is made up of 13 amino acids. Trimming took 10 bases from V and 2 from J; bases not matched to a gene: 3. The V gene's germline CDR1 is SNHLY and CDR2 FYNNEI. CDR3 protein: CATLAGAYNEQFF. CDR3 DNA: TGTGCCACCTTAGCGGGAGCCTACAATGAGCAGTTCTTC.

The V gene is TRBV27, the J gene TRBJ2-3; 9 nucleotides line up with TRBD2. The CDR3 extends over 15 amino acids. J gave up 3 bases and V 3 bases, and 4 bases lay outside the gene matches. CDR1 MNHEY and CDR2 SMNVEV come from the germline V gene (reference sequence). CDR3 sequence reads: CASSLGAGGTDTQYF. Here the CDR3 DNA reads TGTGCCAGCAGTTTGGGAGCGGGAGGTACAGATACGCAGTATTTT.

The chain employs TRBV20-1 and TRBJ2-7; D perhaps matches TRBD2 (6 bases). Germline-derived CDR1 and CDR2 are DFQATT and SNEGSKA (reference sequence). This CDR3 contains 10 residues. V was shortened by 4 bases and J by 7 bases, with 8 bases between the two germline ends. The CDR3 DNA reads TGCAGTGCTACCGGACTAGAGCAGTACTTC. Its protein product is CSATGLEQYF.

The gene calls are TRBV28 and TRBJ1-5; D is perhaps TRBD1 (6 bases). V lost 5 bases, J lost 9 bases, and 8 bases lay in between. This CDR3 spans 11 amino acids. CDR1 and CDR2 from the germline V gene are MDHEN and SYDVKM. The CDR3 DNA reads TGTGCCAGCAGTACAGGGTCGCCCCAGCATTTT. It codes for CASSTGSPQHF.

The gene calls are TRBV2 and TRBJ1-4; D is uncertain. This CDR3 has 11 residues. Germline V gene lookup returns CDR1 SNHLY and CDR2 FYNNEI. V shed 3 bases and J shed 4 bases, with 0 bases lying between them. The CDR3 is CASSDNEKLFF. CDR3 DNA: TGTGCCAGCAGTGATAATGAAAAACTGTTTTTT. The variable domain in full, completed from reference TRBV2 and TRBJ1-4, reads EPEVTQTPSHQVTQMGQEVILRCVPISNHLYFYWYRQILGQKVEFLVSFYNNEISEKSEIFDDQFSVERPDGSNFTLKIRSTKLEDSAMYFCASSDNEKLFFGSGTQLSVL.

This clone was recorded once. The gene calls are TRBV6-1 and TRBJ2-7; D is perhaps TRBD1 (6 bases). The CDR3 totals 13 residues. Trimming shortened V by 5 bases and J by 2 bases, and 10 bases separated the two germline ends. Germline V gene lookup returns CDR1 MNHNS and CDR2 SASEGT. As DNA, the CDR3 is TGTGCCAGCAGTCGGAGGACAGCCTACGAGCAGTACTTC. Its translation: CASSRRTAYEQYF.

This clone has a single count. The chain recombines TRBV2 with TRBJ1-2; possible D gene TRBD1, 6 bases. CDR1 and CDR2 (germline): SNHLY, FYNNEI. Trimming took 5 bases from V and 2 from J, leaving 12 bases between them. The CDR3 is made up of 14 amino acids. DNA for the CDR3: TGTGCCAGCAGTTTGGGGGGCCGGAACTATGGCTACACCTTC. This sequence encodes CASSLGGRNYGYTF.

This sequence joins TRBV25-1 and TRBJ2-4; 10 bases line up with TRBD2. CDR1 MGHDK and CDR2 SYGVNS come from the germline V gene. This CDR3 comprises 18 residues. J lost 3 bases, V lost 2 bases, and 10 bases had no gene match. CDR3 DNA sequence: TGTGCCAGCAGTGAACTAGCTAGCGGGAGTTCTGACAAAAACATTCAGTACTTC. Amino acid sequence: CASSELASGSSDKNIQYF.

V gene TRBV27 combines with J gene TRBJ2-7; tentative D call: TRBD1 (6 bases). Germline CDR1 and CDR2: MNHEY and SMNVEV (reference sequence). Deletions cut 7 bases from V and 4 bases from J, with 14 bases between. The CDR3 is 13 residues long. CDR3 loop: CASTPGRGYEQYF. In DNA, the CDR3 is TGTGCCAGCACTCCCGGTAGGGGGTACGAGCAGTACTTC.

This clone has a single count. This rearrangement joins TRBV23-1 to TRBJ2-7; TRBD1 aligns across 7 bases. TRBV23-1 is classed as an ORF, of uncertain function. Trimming removed 5 bases from V and 3 bases from J; junction bases left unmatched: 10. This CDR3 region has 15 residues. CDR3 nucleotide sequence: TGCGCCAGCAGTATATGGGACAGAAAATTCTACGAGCAGTACTTC. This sequence encodes CASSIWDRKFYEQYF.

This chain links TRBV5-1 with TRBJ2-5, with D perhaps TRBD1 or TRBD2 (6 bases each). This CDR3 is built from 15 residues. Trimming took off 5 bases at V and 3 bases at J, with 17 bases between the two ends. Germline V gives CDR1 SGHRS, CDR2 YFSETQ. The CDR3 DNA follows: TGCGCCAGCAGTCCGGCTGGGGGGCACAAAGAGACCCAGTACTTC. Translated: CASSPAGGHKETQYF.

The chain combines TRBV6-1 with TRBJ1-1, with 7 positions matching TRBD1. Germline V gives CDR1 MNHNS, CDR2 SASEGT. After removal of 10 bases from V and 4 bases from J, the junction contained 12 bases not matched to a gene. CDR3 length equals 14 residues. The CDR3 region is CATRDRTGSTEAFF. CDR3 DNA sequence: TGTGCCACCCGCGATCGGACAGGTAGCACTGAAGCTTTCTTT.

For this clone: One end of the junction is discordant with germline, which a read error may explain. V usage is TRBV19 and J usage is TRBJ1-2; a possible D gene is TRBD1 (5 bases). Germline CDR1 and CDR2: LNHDA and SQIVND (reference sequence). The CDR3 length is 14 residues. The CDR3 bases are TGTGCCAGTAGTATAGAGGCCGGGACGGTAGCAAAAGCCTTC. This gives the protein CASSIEAGTVAKAF.

The rearrangement links TRBV27 to TRBJ2-1; TRBD2 agrees at 9 bases. This CDR3 has 15 amino acids. With V trimmed by 5 bases and J by 7 bases, 9 bases remained unmatched. Germline-derived CDR1 and CDR2 are MNHEY and SMNVEV (reference sequence). CDR3 DNA sequence: TGTGCCAGCAGTCCCGGACTAGCGCTAAGGAATGAGCAGTTCTTC. Its protein is CASSPGLALRNEQFF.

This clone has just one count. The genes are TRBV7-9 and TRBJ1-2; D gene uncertain. Trimming removed 5 bases at V and 5 bases at J, with 9 bases between. The CDR3 totals 12 residues. Germline values: CDR1 SEHNR, CDR2 FQNEAQ (reference sequence). CDR3 residues: CASSDRPYGYTF. The CDR3 DNA is TGTGCCAGCAGCGATAGACCGTATGGCTACACCTTC.